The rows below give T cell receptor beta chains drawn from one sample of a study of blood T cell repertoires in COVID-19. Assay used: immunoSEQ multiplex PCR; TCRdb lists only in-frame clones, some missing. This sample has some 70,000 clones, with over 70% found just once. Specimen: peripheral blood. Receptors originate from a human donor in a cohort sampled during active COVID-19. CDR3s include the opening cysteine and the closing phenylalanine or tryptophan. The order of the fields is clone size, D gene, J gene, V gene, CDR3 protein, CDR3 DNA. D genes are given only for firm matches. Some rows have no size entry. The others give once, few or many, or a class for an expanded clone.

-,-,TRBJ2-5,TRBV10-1,CASNESRTTLQETQYF,TGCGCCAGCAATGAATCTAGGACAACACTGCAAGAGACCCAGTACTTC
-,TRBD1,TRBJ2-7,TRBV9,CASSVVGQGHPNEQYF,TGTGCCAGCAGCGTAGTGGGACAGGGGCATCCTAACGAGCAGTACTTC
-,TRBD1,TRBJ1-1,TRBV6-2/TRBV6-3,CASSRRAGGLGTEAFF,TGTGCCAGCAGTCGCCGCGCAGGGGGCCTTGGCACTGAAGCTTTCTTT
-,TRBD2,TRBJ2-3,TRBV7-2,CASSPSWGGPDTQYF,TGTGCCAGCAGCCCGAGTTGGGGAGGGCCAGATACGCAGTATTTT
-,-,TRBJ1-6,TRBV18,CASSPEGHRNSPLHF,TGTGCCAGCTCACCAGAAGGACATAGAAATTCACCCCTCCACTTT
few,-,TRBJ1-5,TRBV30,CAWEAGGKSNQPQHF,TGTGCCTGGGAGGCGGGGGGCAAGAGCAATCAGCCCCAGCATTTT
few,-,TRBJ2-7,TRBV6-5,CASSPLSYEQYF,TGTGCCAGCAGTCCTCTCTCCTACGAGCAGTACTTC
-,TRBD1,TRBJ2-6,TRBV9,CASTPRDRGMGGANVLTF,TGTGCCAGTACACCCCGGGACAGGGGCATGGGAGGGGCCAACGTCCTGACTTTC
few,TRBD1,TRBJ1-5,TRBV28,CASSLSDRGGQPQHF,TGTGCCAGCAGTTTATCGGACAGGGGCGGTCAGCCCCAGCATTTT
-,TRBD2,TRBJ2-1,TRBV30,CAWSGTSGAYNEQFF,TGTGCCTGGAGTGGGACTAGCGGGGCCTACAATGAGCAGTTCTTC
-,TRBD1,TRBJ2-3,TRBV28,CASSSQTGGLDTQYF,TGTGCCAGCAGTTCGCAGACAGGGGGATTAGATACGCAGTATTTT
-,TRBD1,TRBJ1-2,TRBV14,CASSKTGPGTF,TGTGCCAGCAGCAAGACAGGGCCCGGCACCTTC